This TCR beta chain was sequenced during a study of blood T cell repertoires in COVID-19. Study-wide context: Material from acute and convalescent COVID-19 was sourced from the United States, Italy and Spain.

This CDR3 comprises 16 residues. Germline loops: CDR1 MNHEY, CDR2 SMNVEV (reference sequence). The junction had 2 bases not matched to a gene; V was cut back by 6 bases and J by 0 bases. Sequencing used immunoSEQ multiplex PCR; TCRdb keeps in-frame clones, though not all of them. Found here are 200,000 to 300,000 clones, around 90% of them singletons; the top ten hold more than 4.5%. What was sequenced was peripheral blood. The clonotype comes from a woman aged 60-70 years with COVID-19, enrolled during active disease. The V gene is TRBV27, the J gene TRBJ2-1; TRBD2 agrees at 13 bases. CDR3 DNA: TGTGCCAGCAGGGGACTAGCGGGATACTCCTACAATGAGCAGTTCTTC. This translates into CASRGLAGYSYNEQFF.